What follows are 29 T cell receptor beta chains derived from one specimen sequenced in a study of blood T cell repertoires in COVID-19. Produced via immunoSEQ multiplex PCR; TCRdb's table is partial and in-frame only. The sample gives about 220,000 clones, roughly four fifths of which show up once; over 4% is in the top ten. Sequenced sample: peripheral blood. The receptor source for this set is a woman in her 70s with COVID-19, enrolled during active disease.

The chain employs TRBV7-6 and TRBJ2-3; TRBD2 aligns across 9 bases. The CDR3 runs to 18 residues. From germline, CDR1 is SGHVS and CDR2 FNYEAQ. With 1 base clipped from V and 3 bases from J, the junction kept 11 bases outside the gene matches. The CDR3 protein is CASSLGGGGRARTDTQYF. CDR3 in DNA: TGTGCCAGCAGCTTAGGAGGGGGCGGGAGGGCCAGAACAGATACGCAGTATTTT.

The chain uses TRBV7-2 and TRBJ2-1; possible D gene TRBD2, 7 bases. Germline loops: CDR1 SGHTA, CDR2 FQGNSA. Trimming shortened V by 5 bases and J by 7 bases, and 18 bases separated the two germline ends. The CDR3 runs to 15 residues. CDR3 amino acids: CASSPSGKGGNEQFF. CDR3 in DNA: TGTGCCAGCAGCCCCAGCGGGAAGGGGGGAAATGAGCAGTTCTTC.

CDR3 protein: CASSLQGADTGELFF. The DNA for the CDR3 is TGTGCCAGCAGCTTACAGGGGGCGGACACCGGGGAGCTGTTTTTT. The chain carries TRBV7-2 and TRBJ2-2, with 8 bases lining up with TRBD1. Per germline, CDR1 SGHTA and CDR2 FQGNSA. The ends lost 2 bases at V and 3 bases at J; junction bases unmatched: 2. This CDR3 spans 15 amino acids.

Points on this clone: An end of the junction does not agree with germline; a read error may underlie this. CDR3 residues: CASNQLGGRSGYAF. The CDR3 DNA sequence: TGTGCCAGCAATCAGCTAGGGGGCAGGAGTGGCTACGCCTTC. The rearrangement joins TRBV28 to TRBJ1-2; 7 bases are a match to TRBD1. The length of the CDR3 is 14 residues. The germline CDR1 and CDR2 sequences are MDHEN and SYDVKM.

V and J are TRBV30 and TRBJ1-5; 9 bases line up with TRBD1. With 3 bases clipped from V and 2 bases from J, the junction kept 14 bases outside the gene matches. Germline V gives CDR1 GTSNPN, CDR2 SVGIG (reference sequence). This CDR3 region has 18 residues. CDR3 nucleotides: TGTGCCTGGAGGGGGGGACAGGGATATCTCACTGGCAATCAGCCCCAGCATTTT. Residues: CAWRGGQGYLTGNQPQHF.

On this clone itself: Additional DNA sequences in this sample encode the identical CDR3. This chain joins TRBV27 and TRBJ2-7; tentatively, D is TRBD1 (5 bases). The CDR3 length is 13 residues. The germline V gene encodes CDR1 MNHEY and CDR2 SMNVEV (reference sequence). V shed 0 bases and J shed 2 bases, with 5 bases lying between them. The CDR3 coding sequence is TGTGCCAGCAGTTTATCGACAGCCTACGAGCAGTACTTC. Residues: CASSLSTAYEQYF.

The gene calls are TRBV6-5 and TRBJ1-5, with 9 bases aligning to TRBD1. Germline lookup yields CDR1 MNHEY and CDR2 SVGAGI. The CDR3 length is 13 residues. V lost 6 bases, J lost 7 bases, and 4 bases stayed unmatched. This CDR3 reads CASRGQGKQPQHF. The CDR3 bases are TGTGCCAGCAGGGGACAGGGTAAACAGCCCCAGCATTTT.

Details on this clone: Other DNA sequences in the sample encode the same CDR3. The V and J genes are TRBV6-6 and TRBJ2-7; D not resolved. The germline V gene has CDR1 MNHNY and CDR2 SVGAGI (reference sequence). This CDR3 region has 11 residues. Deletions cut 6 bases from V and 2 bases from J, with 5 bases between. The CDR3 sequence: CASSQAYEQYF. CDR3 DNA sequence: TGTGCCAGCAGCCAGGCCTACGAGCAGTACTTC.

This clone came up many times. The rearrangement uses TRBV6-2 or TRBV6-3 and TRBJ1-5; D is unresolved. Trimming stripped 5 bases from V and 0 bases from J, with 8 bases between. This CDR3 comprises 14 residues. Germline CDR1 is MNHEY and CDR2 is SVGEGT. DNA for the CDR3: TGTGCCAGCAGTGCCGGACTTAGCAATCAGCCCCAGCATTTT. The encoded protein is CASSAGLSNQPQHF.

This chain links TRBV27 with TRBJ1-2, with unresolved D. Trimming took off 4 bases at V and 2 bases at J, with 14 bases between the two ends. The CDR3 contains 15 residues. CDR1 and CDR2 (germline): MNHEY, SMNVEV (reference sequence). Here the CDR3 DNA reads TGTGCCAGCAGTTCCCATTCACGGGTCAACTATGGCTACACCTTC. This translates into CASSSHSRVNYGYTF.

V and J are TRBV6-6 and TRBJ1-2, with TRBD1 as a possible D gene (5 bases). V was shortened by 5 bases and J by 0 bases, with 10 bases between the two germline ends. The length of the CDR3 is 14 residues. The germline V gene encodes CDR1 MNHNY and CDR2 SVGAGI (reference sequence). CDR3 DNA: TGTGCCAGCAGTAAGACAGAAGCTAACTATGGCTACACCTTC. Translated: CASSKTEANYGYTF.

V gene TRBV4-3 combines with J gene TRBJ1-5; TRBD1 might be the D (6 bases). CDR1 LGHNA and CDR2 YSLEER come from the germline V gene. The CDR3 runs to 18 residues. With 1 base removed from V and 5 bases from J, the gap between germline ends came to 21 bases. CDR3 DNA: TGCGCCAGCAGCCAAGTAAGGGGCCAGGGGACCCCTCATCAGCCCCAGCATTTT. This codes for CASSQVRGQGTPHQPQHF.

This clone was seen a handful of times. The V and J genes are TRBV9 and TRBJ1-6; 9 bases match TRBD1. Germline-derived CDR1 and CDR2 are SGDLS and YYNGEE. Trimming cost V 4 bases and J 9 bases; bases outside gene matches: 5. CDR3 length: 14 residues. The DNA for the CDR3 is TGTGCCAGCAGCCCCCGGGACAGGGTTTCACCCCTCCACTTT. Amino acids: CASSPRDRVSPLHF.

This sequence joins TRBV28 and TRBJ2-5; tentative D call: TRBD2 (5 bases). Germline V lookup: CDR1 MDHEN, CDR2 SYDVKM. V lost 8 bases, J lost 5 bases, and 9 bases lay in between. The CDR3 spans 11 residues. CDR3 protein: CASFSGETQYF. The DNA of the CDR3 is TGTGCCAGCTTCTCGGGGGAGACCCAGTACTTC.

This clone was found once. The chain is built from TRBV2 and TRBJ1-2; D is ambiguous. The V end was cut by 6 bases, the J end by 4 bases, with 15 bases between. From germline, CDR1 is SNHLY and CDR2 FYNNEI. The CDR3 spans 14 residues. CDR3 region: CASRGRQSLYGYTF. DNA of the CDR3: TGTGCCAGCAGGGGCAGGCAGTCTCTCTATGGCTACACCTTC.

The chain links TRBV3-1 (or the pseudogene TRBV3-2) to TRBJ1-2, with no clear D. V was shortened by 5 bases and J by 5 bases, with 9 bases between the two germline ends. Germline V gene lookup returns CDR1 LGHDT and CDR2 YNNKEL (reference sequence). The CDR3 contains 12 residues. The CDR3 loop is CASSYPGYGYTF. The CDR3 DNA reads TGTGCCAGCAGCTACCCAGGATATGGCTACACCTTC.

The rearrangement uses TRBV7-9 and TRBJ2-1; 7 nucleotides line up with TRBD2. Germline values: CDR1 SEHNR, CDR2 FQNEAQ (reference sequence). With V trimmed by 5 bases and J by 2 bases, 6 bases remained unmatched. CDR3 length: 15 residues. The DNA for the CDR3 is TGTGCCAGCAGCCTTGGACGGGGGGCCTACAATGAGCAGTTCTTC. It encodes CASSLGRGAYNEQFF.

The rearrangement joins TRBV28 to TRBJ2-2, with 13 bases that match TRBD2. Germline-derived CDR1 and CDR2 are MDHEN and SYDVKM. The CDR3 is 18 residues long. V gave up 3 bases and J gave up 3 bases; unmatched junction bases: 7. The CDR3 loop reads CASSFGLAGVLYTGELFF. CDR3 coding DNA: TGTGCCAGCAGTTTTGGACTAGCGGGAGTATTGTACACCGGGGAGCTGTTTTTT.

This clone was seen just once. The rearrangement links TRBV14 to TRBJ1-2; no clear D gene. CDR3 size: 15 residues. V was cut by 4 bases and J by 4 bases, with 16 bases left in between. Germline lookup yields CDR1 SGHDN and CDR2 FVKESK. The CDR3, as DNA: TGTGCCAGCAGCCCTTCTACAACCCGGGGCTATGGCTACACCTTC. Protein product: CASSPSTTRGYGYTF.

In this sample, this clone turned up a few times. This chain joins TRBV30 and TRBJ2-2; 12 nucleotides match TRBD2. The CDR3 length is 14 residues. Germline V gives CDR1 GTSNPN, CDR2 SVGIG (reference sequence). V shed 3 bases and J 6 bases; nucleotides not matched to a gene: 2. The CDR3 reads CAWRTSGRAGELFF. The DNA of the CDR3 is TGTGCCTGGAGGACTAGCGGGAGAGCCGGGGAGCTGTTTTTT.

V usage is TRBV5-1 and J usage is TRBJ2-1; D remains unclear. V gave up 0 bases and J gave up 5 bases, with 12 bases separating them. The germline V gene encodes CDR1 SGHRS and CDR2 YFSETQ. The CDR3 is 15 residues long. The CDR3 loop is CASSLVGLPNNEQFF. The CDR3 region has the DNA TGCGCCAGCAGCTTGGTGGGCCTCCCAAACAATGAGCAGTTCTTC.

The chain is built from TRBV4-3 and TRBJ2-7, with 7 nucleotides matching TRBD1. This CDR3 spans 18 amino acids. V lost 3 bases to trimming and J lost 0 bases; unmatched junction nucleotides: 14. CDR1 and CDR2 from the germline V gene are LGHNA and YSLEER. In DNA, the CDR3 is TGCGCCAGCAGCCAGGCAAGAACAGGGGACCCAAGCTCCTACGAGCAGTACTTC. This codes for CASSQARTGDPSSYEQYF.

The V and J genes are TRBV2 and TRBJ1-5; 9 bases fit TRBD1. The V segment lost 8 bases and the J segment 6 bases; nucleotides outside the gene matches: 8. The CDR3 runs to 14 residues. Per germline, CDR1 SNHLY and CDR2 FYNNEI. The CDR3 DNA reads as TGTGCCAGCCAGACCGGGACAGGGCCTCAGCCCCAGCATTTT. Its translation is CASQTGTGPQPQHF.

The V and J genes are TRBV5-4 and TRBJ1-5; no firm D call. Germline CDR1 and CDR2: SGHNT and YYREEE (reference sequence). Between the trimmed V and J ends, which lost 1 base and 4 bases, there was a span of 9 bases. CDR3 length equals 14 residues. CDR3 in amino acids: CASSLWESNQPQHF. The CDR3 DNA sequence: TGTGCCAGCAGCTTGTGGGAGTCTAATCAGCCCCAGCATTTT.

The chain couples TRBV7-2 to TRBJ1-4, with 12 bases aligning to TRBD1. Germline V gene data show CDR1 as SGHTA and CDR2 as FQGNSA. V lost 4 bases and J lost 6; bases outside the gene matches: 3. This CDR3 region has 15 residues. CDR3 amino acids: CASSWDRGRDEKLFF. CDR3 sequence (DNA): TGTGCCAGCAGCTGGGACAGGGGGCGCGATGAAAAACTGTTTTTT.

This rearrangement joins TRBV27 to TRBJ2-4, with D possibly TRBD1 on 6 matching bases. CDR1 is MNHEY, CDR2 SMNVEV, per germline (reference sequence). This CDR3 region has 15 residues. V lost 5 bases to trimming and J lost 5 bases, with 16 bases between them. CDR3 DNA sequence: TGTGCCAGCAGTGGTACAGGGAAGGGGGAAAACATTCAGTACTTC. Its translation is CASSGTGKGENIQYF.

CDR3 residues: CASSLGTSTGNTIYF. For the CDR3, the DNA is TGCGCCAGCAGCTTGGGGACTTCTACTGGAAACACCATATATTTT. The J gene is TRBJ1-3, the V gene TRBV5-1; no clear D. This CDR3 comprises 15 residues. Germline lookup yields CDR1 SGHRS and CDR2 YFSETQ. V was pared by 0 bases and J by 2 bases, with 9 bases between.

V gene TRBV7-2 combines with J gene TRBJ2-5; TRBD1 might be the D (6 bases). The germline V and J ends were trimmed by 5 bases and 5 bases, with 21 bases remaining between them. Germline values: CDR1 SGHTA, CDR2 FQGNSA. This CDR3 contains 16 residues. CDR3: CASSPRLWGRGETQYF. The CDR3 DNA reads as TGTGCCAGCAGCCCCCGGTTGTGGGGGCGCGGGGAGACCCAGTACTTC.

The chain couples TRBV9 to TRBJ1-1, with 8 bases fitting TRBD1. CDR3 length: 15 residues. The J segment lost 0 bases and the V segment lost 4 bases, leaving 5 bases of the junction unmatched. Per the germline V gene, CDR1 is SGDLS and CDR2 is YYNGEE. The CDR3 sequence is CASSTGGNMNTEAFF. The DNA of the CDR3 is TGTGCCAGCAGCACAGGGGGGAACATGAACACTGAAGCTTTCTTT.